The next 30 T cell receptor beta chains were all read from a single sample in a study of OX40 agonist ivuxolimab in advanced cancers. The table came from immunoSEQ multiplex PCR; TCRdb's copy has only in-frame clones and leaves some out. Found here are roughly 18,000 clones, about 70% of them singletons; the top ten hold approximately 20%. The specimen was CD4+ or CD8+ T cells sorted from blood, collected in a trial of the OX40 agonist ivuxolimab. Receptors originate from an adult with an advanced solid tumor such as melanoma, head and neck, liver or kidney cancer.

This clone turned up a few times. V and J are TRBV5-1 and TRBJ1-1; maybe TRBD1 (5 bases). Germline V gene sequence: CDR1 SGHRS, CDR2 YFSETQ. V shed 1 base and J shed 7 bases, with 11 bases lying between them. The CDR3 runs to 13 residues. CDR3 residues: CASSLIGGDEAFF. For the CDR3, the DNA is TGCGCCAGCAGCTTGATTGGAGGGGATGAAGCTTTCTTT.

The V call is TRBV2, the J call TRBJ2-5, with D perhaps TRBD1 or TRBD2 (5 bases each). The DNA matches TRBJ2-7 better at its end, which makes the J call doubtful. CDR1 and CDR2 (germline): SNHLY, FYNNEI. The CDR3 spans 15 residues. This chain's CDR3 is CASPPREGSSYEQYF. The DNA of the CDR3 is TGTGCCAGCCCCCCCCGCGAGGGGTCCTCCTACGAGCAGTACTTC.

A few counts support this clone. This chain links TRBV6-5 with TRBJ1-2; TRBD1 matches 7 bases. V shed 4 bases, J shed 8 bases, and the junction held 13 bases outside the gene matches. Per germline, CDR1 MNHEY and CDR2 SVGAGI. The CDR3 extends over 15 amino acids. The CDR3, as DNA: TGTGCCAGCAGTTCCACCCCTGGGACAGATCACGGCTACACCTTC. Its protein product is CASSSTPGTDHGYTF.

The chain joins TRBV10-1 to TRBJ2-1; the match to TRBD2 covers 9 bases. This CDR3 has 16 amino acids. The germline V gene encodes CDR1 WNHNN and CDR2 SYGVQD (reference sequence). V was clipped by 6 bases and J by 7 bases; unmatched bases: 13. The DNA for the CDR3 is TGCGCCAGCAGCTCACAGGAGGGACTAGCCGGGAATGAGCAGTTCTTC. Residues: CASSSQEGLAGNEQFF.

This clone was picked up a small number of times. For the CDR3, the DNA is TGTGCCAGCAGCCAGTATGACAGGCCGGGGACTAATGAAAAACTGTTTTTT. Amino acid sequence: CASSQYDRPGTNEKLFF. The chain recombines TRBV7-2 with TRBJ1-4; D is possibly TRBD1 (6 bases). CDR3 length equals 17 residues. Germline V gives CDR1 SGHTA, CDR2 FQGNSA. V gave up 5 bases and J gave up 2 bases, with 18 bases separating them.

This clone is medium-sized within its sample. The chain has TRBV4-1 and TRBJ2-7; the D call may be TRBD1 or TRBD2 (6 bases each). In germline, CDR1 is MGHRA, CDR2 YSYEKL. Trimming removed 0 bases at V and 7 bases at J, with 13 bases between. The CDR3 has 14 residues. In nucleotides, the CDR3 is TGCGCCAGCAGCCAAGAGACGGGGGCTCGGGAGCAGTACTTC. Its protein is CASSQETGAREQYF.

The chain links TRBV4-1 to TRBJ2-1; possibly TRBD1 or TRBD2 for D (6 bases each). Germline V gene lookup returns CDR1 MGHRA and CDR2 YSYEKL. Trimming pared 2 bases from V and 7 bases from J, leaving 21 bases between. The CDR3 runs 17 residues. Here the CDR3 DNA reads TGCGCCAGCAGCCAACCTCTATTGGGGGGCGAAGAGAATGAGCAGTTCTTC. Translating it yields CASSQPLLGGEENEQFF.

This clone was counted between two and nine times. V and J are TRBV27 and TRBJ2-1, with 7 positions matching TRBD2. V lost 5 bases to trimming and J lost 9 bases; unmatched junction nucleotides: 13. Germline V lookup: CDR1 MNHEY, CDR2 SMNVEV (reference sequence). There are 15 residues in the CDR3. The DNA of the CDR3 is TGTGCCAGCAGTGTTACTAGCGCCCGGGATTTTGAGCAGTTCTTC. The encoded protein is CASSVTSARDFEQFF.

This chain links TRBV11-2 with TRBJ2-7, with D maybe TRBD1 (6 bases). Germline CDR1 is SGHAT and CDR2 is FQNNGV. CDR3 length equals 14 residues. V lost 3 bases to trimming and J lost 0 bases, with 9 bases between them. CDR3 loop: CASSLRDTSYEQYF. The CDR3 nucleotides are TGTGCCAGCAGCTTGAGGGACACCTCCTACGAGCAGTACTTC.

This clone was seen only a few times. The V call is TRBV21-1, the J call TRBJ1-2; TRBD1, as called in the table, went unchecked against the DNA. TRBV21-1 is annotated as a pseudogene. The CDR3 length is 15 residues. DNA of the CDR3: TGTGCCAGCAGCAAAATTCTGGGGCAGGAGAATGGCTACACCTTC. Amino acids: CASSKILGQENGYTF.

CDR3 DNA sequence: TGTGCCAGCAGCCTGGGGGCTGGGTATGGCTACACCTTC. Protein: CASSLGAGYGYTF. J is TRBJ1-2 and V is TRBV5-6; tentative D call: TRBD1 (6 bases). The CDR3 sequence is 13 residues long. Germline V gene data show CDR1 as SGHDT and CDR2 as YYEEEE. Trimming shortened V by 4 bases and J by 5 bases, and 12 bases separated the two germline ends.

This chain links TRBV7-9 with TRBJ2-7; a possible D gene is TRBD1 (5 bases). V dropped 7 bases and J dropped 0 bases, with 10 bases sitting between them. CDR1 is SEHNR and CDR2 is FQNEAQ in the germline V gene (reference sequence). The CDR3 is made up of 13 amino acids. The CDR3 sequence: CASMGRDSYEQYF. Written as DNA, the CDR3 is TGTGCCAGCATGGGCAGGGACTCCTACGAGCAGTACTTC.

The chain carries TRBV18 and TRBJ1-4; D gene uncertain. V dropped 3 bases and J dropped 0 bases, with 11 bases sitting between them. Germline V lookup: CDR1 KGHSH, CDR2 LQKENI. This CDR3 is 16 amino acids long. This CDR3 reads CASSPGIGATNEKLFF. The CDR3 bases are TGTGCCAGCTCACCGGGGATCGGGGCAACTAATGAAAAACTGTTTTTT.

J is TRBJ2-7 and V is TRBV4-3; D remains unclear. Germline CDR1 reads LGHNA; CDR2 reads YSLEER. Between the trimmed V and J ends, which lost 0 bases and 3 bases, there was a span of 12 bases. This CDR3 comprises 15 residues. The CDR3 bases are TGCGCCAGCAGCCAAGAAAACGCACGGAACTACGAGCAGTACTTC. This sequence encodes CASSQENARNYEQYF.

This clone was counted a few times. This rearrangement joins TRBV4-1 to TRBJ2-7; TRBD1 might be the D (5 bases). The germline gives CDR1 MGHRA, CDR2 YSYEKL. CDR3 size: 13 residues. V was trimmed by 4 bases and J by 2 bases, leaving 9 bases between them. The chain's CDR3 is CASSLDIAYEQYF. The CDR3, as DNA: TGCGCCAGCAGCCTGGACATAGCCTACGAGCAGTACTTC.

The rearrangement joins TRBV27 to TRBJ2-1; possibly TRBD1 for D (6 bases). CDR3 size: 17 residues. CDR1 MNHEY and CDR2 SMNVEV come from the germline V gene (reference sequence). V gave up 2 bases and J gave up 2 bases, with 16 bases separating them. CDR3 amino acids: CASSLEPTRTAYNEQFF. DNA for the CDR3: TGTGCCAGCAGTTTAGAACCGACCCGGACAGCCTACAATGAGCAGTTCTTC.

This chain connects TRBV27 to TRBJ2-7, with a tentative D call TRBD2 (6 bases). V shed 6 bases and J shed 4 bases, with 16 bases lying between them. Germline loops: CDR1 MNHEY, CDR2 SMNVEV (reference sequence). This CDR3 is built from 14 residues. The CDR3 sequence is CASSSGTFTYEQYF. DNA of the CDR3: TGTGCCAGCAGCTCCGGGACTTTCACTTACGAGCAGTACTTC.

This clone is labeled medium-sized (0.01 to 0.1%). This CDR3 is CASSGGWRKETQYF. The CDR3 region has the DNA TGTGCCAGCAGCGGCGGATGGAGGAAAGAGACCCAGTACTTC. V usage is TRBV9 and J usage is TRBJ2-5, with D perhaps TRBD2 (5 bases). Between the trimmed V and J ends, which lost 3 bases and 3 bases, there was a span of 12 bases. The CDR3 length is 14 residues. Germline CDR1 reads SGDLS; CDR2 reads YYNGEE. The complete variable domain, with remaining parts taken from reference TRBV9 and TRBJ2-5, reads DSGVTQTPKHLITATGQRVTLRCSPRSGDLSVYWYQQSLDQGLQFLIQYYNGEERAKGNILERFSAQQFPDLHSELNLSSLELGDSALYFCASSGGWRKETQYFGPGTRLLVL.

This clone was observed once. The chain joins TRBV7-2 to TRBJ2-3; TRBD2 is a possible D gene (6 bases). The CDR3 spans 13 residues. Germline V gene lookup returns CDR1 SGHTA and CDR2 FQGNSA. V was cut by 4 bases and J by 1 base, with 6 bases left in between. DNA of the CDR3: TGTGCCAGCAGCTCGGGGGGCACAGATACGCAGTATTTT. Amino acid sequence: CASSSGGTDTQYF.

The chain is built from TRBV6-5 and TRBJ2-7, with 11 nucleotides matching TRBD1. J lost 5 bases, V lost 4 bases, and 4 bases had no gene match. This CDR3 has 14 residues. From germline, CDR1 is MNHEY and CDR2 SVGAGI. CDR3 nucleotide sequence: TGTGCCAGCAGTTTAGGACAGGGGGCCGACGAGCAGTACTTC. Its translation is CASSLGQGADEQYF.

The chain combines TRBV6-5 with TRBJ2-1, with TRBD1 identical over 8 bases. The trim removed 4 bases at V and 4 bases at J, leaving 6 bases unmatched. Germline values: CDR1 MNHEY, CDR2 SVGAGI. The CDR3 runs to 15 residues. The CDR3 region has the DNA TGTGCCAGCAGTTCAGGGGGCGGCTCATACAATGAGCAGTTCTTC. Protein: CASSSGGGSYNEQFF.

This clone is medium-sized within its sample. The chain joins TRBV19 to TRBJ2-7, with no clear D. The CDR3 length is 13 residues. Trimming took 3 bases from V and 6 from J, leaving 12 bases between them. The germline CDR1 and CDR2 sequences are LNHDA and SQIVND (reference sequence). The chain's CDR3 is CASSMLMSTEQYF. The CDR3 region has the DNA TGTGCCAGTAGTATGCTGATGAGTACCGAGCAGTACTTC.

The genes are TRBV5-5 and TRBJ2-3; 9 bases line up with TRBD2. V was pared by 3 bases and J by 3 bases, with 14 bases of the junction left unmatched. The CDR3 runs to 18 residues. Germline CDR1 reads SGHKS; CDR2 reads YYEKEE (reference sequence). The CDR3 reads CASSSRIPGLATTDTQYF. In nucleotides, the CDR3 is TGTGCCAGCAGCTCCAGGATACCGGGACTAGCAACTACAGATACGCAGTATTTT.

V gene TRBV4-3 combines with J gene TRBJ1-1, with D maybe TRBD1 (5 bases). Germline V gene lookup returns CDR1 LGHNA and CDR2 YSLEER. V shed 0 bases and J shed 1 base, with 18 bases lying between them. The CDR3 extends over 18 amino acids. The CDR3 sequence is CASSQDIPRGRENTEAFF. CDR3 bases: TGCGCCAGCAGCCAAGATATTCCCCGGGGCAGGGAGAACACTGAAGCTTTCTTT.

The J gene is TRBJ2-6, the V gene TRBV15, with TRBD1 as a possible D gene (5 bases). There are 15 residues in the CDR3. The V end was cut by 0 bases, the J end by 4 bases, with 7 bases between. Germline lookup yields CDR1 LNHNV and CDR2 YYDKDF (reference sequence). CDR3 nucleotides: TGTGCCACCAGCAGAGACAGGGCCGGGGCCAACGTCCTGACTTTC. Amino acids: CATSRDRAGANVLTF.

The chain combines TRBV28 with TRBJ1-1, with 8 bases identical to TRBD1. After removal of 6 bases from V and 11 bases from J, the junction contained 14 bases not matched to a gene. Per germline, CDR1 MDHEN and CDR2 SYDVKM. This CDR3 has 14 residues. Here the CDR3 reads CASSYANQGAAAFF. CDR3 sequence (DNA): TGTGCCAGCAGCTACGCTAACCAGGGGGCAGCGGCTTTCTTT.

This sequence joins TRBV2 and TRBJ2-1; TRBD2 agrees at 8 bases. Trimming took 5 bases from V and 8 from J; bases not matched to a gene: 8. The CDR3 covers 14 residues. Looked up from germline, CDR1 is SNHLY and CDR2 is FYNNEI. CDR3 residues: CASSWTSNNDEQFF. CDR3 DNA sequence: TGTGCCAGCAGTTGGACTAGCAATAACGATGAGCAGTTCTTC.

This clone turned up a few times. The rearrangement joins TRBV27 to TRBJ2-1, with a weak D call TRBD2 (6 bases). The CDR3 covers 15 residues. V lost 7 bases, J lost 0 bases, and 13 bases lay in between. Germline CDR1 and CDR2: MNHEY and SMNVEV (reference sequence). The CDR3 spells CASKLAGSSYNEQFF. The CDR3 nucleotides read TGTGCCAGCAAACTAGCAGGGAGCTCCTACAATGAGCAGTTCTTC.

This clone has just one count. The chain combines TRBV28 with TRBJ1-2; 9 positions match TRBD1. There are 13 residues in the CDR3. V lost 5 bases and J lost 4; bases outside the gene matches: 2. CDR1 MDHEN and CDR2 SYDVKM come from the germline V gene. The CDR3 sequence is CASSKDRGYGYTF. CDR3 nucleotides: TGTGCCAGCAGTAAGGACAGGGGCTATGGCTACACCTTC.

The chain carries TRBV4-3 and TRBJ2-7; D call uncertain. V gave up 4 bases and J gave up 3 bases, with 16 bases separating them. CDR1 is LGHNA and CDR2 is YSLEER in the germline V gene. CDR3 length: 15 residues. CDR3 protein: CASSLTTAVDYEQYF. CDR3 nucleotide sequence: TGCGCCAGCAGCCTAACTACAGCTGTTGACTACGAGCAGTACTTC.